This is a list of T cell receptor beta chains from one sample in a study of CD8 T cells in Susac syndrome. TCRdb re-analysed the immunoSEQ multiplex PCR reads in MiXCR, keeping a single row per CDR3 protein. The sample has under 200,000 distinct CDR3 sequences, approximately 95% seen once. The sequencing input was CD8+ T cells from PBMCs. Source of these receptors: a human donor with multiple sclerosis. Each CDR3 is given with its conserved first and last residue. The D gene is left open where the match is weak. Expanded clones are given a class, and other clones once, few, many or no size at all.

abundance: few; d_gene: TRBD2; j_gene: TRBJ2-1; v_gene: TRBV28; CDR3nt: TGTGCCAGCAGTTTACTAGCGGGAGCATCCTACAATGAGCAGTTCTTC; CDR3aa: CASSLLAGASYNEQFF
abundance: .; d_gene: .; j_gene: TRBJ1-2; v_gene: TRBV27; CDR3nt: TGTGCCAGCAGTTTATCGGGGTTCTATGGCTACACCTTC; CDR3aa: CASSLSGFYGYTF
abundance: .; d_gene: .; j_gene: TRBJ2-1; v_gene: TRBV7-8; CDR3nt: TGTGCCAGCAGCTCTACCCACAATGAGCAGTTCTTC; CDR3aa: CASSSTHNEQFF
abundance: .; d_gene: .; j_gene: TRBJ2-2; v_gene: TRBV29-1; CDR3nt: TGCAGCGTTGTACCGGGACCCCCGAACACCGGGGAGCTGTTTTTT; CDR3aa: CSVVPGPPNTGELFF
abundance: .; d_gene: .; j_gene: TRBJ2-1; v_gene: TRBV5-1; CDR3nt: TGCGCCAGCAGCTTGGCCTCAGGGTTCTACAATGAGCAGTTCTTC; CDR3aa: CASSLASGFYNEQFF
abundance: .; d_gene: TRBD2; j_gene: TRBJ2-3; v_gene: TRBV29-1; CDR3nt: TGCAGCGTTGTAACTAGCGGCACAGATACGCAGTATTTT; CDR3aa: CSVVTSGTDTQYF
abundance: once; d_gene: TRBD2; j_gene: TRBJ2-1; v_gene: TRBV30; CDR3nt: TGTGCCTGGAGCGGGACTAGCGGGAACAATGAGCAGTTCTTC; CDR3aa: CAWSGTSGNNEQFF
abundance: .; d_gene: TRBD1; j_gene: TRBJ1-1; v_gene: TRBV12-3/TRBV12-4; CDR3nt: TGTGCCAGCAGTTGGACAGGGGGTGAAGCTTTCTTT; CDR3aa: CASSWTGGEAFF
abundance: .; d_gene: .; j_gene: TRBJ1-3; v_gene: TRBV9; CDR3nt: TGTGCCAGCAGCGTAAGCGGTAATGGAAACACCATATATTTT; CDR3aa: CASSVSGNGNTIYF
abundance: .; d_gene: .; j_gene: TRBJ2-7; v_gene: TRBV4-1; CDR3nt: TGCGCCAGCAGCCATCGGCTAGCCTACGAGCAGTACTTC; CDR3aa: CASSHRLAYEQYF
abundance: .; d_gene: .; j_gene: TRBJ1-1; v_gene: TRBV19; CDR3nt: TGTGCCAGTAGTATAGGCCGGTTGAACACTGAAGCTTTCTTT; CDR3aa: CASSIGRLNTEAFF
abundance: .; d_gene: .; j_gene: TRBJ1-1; v_gene: TRBV27; CDR3nt: TGTGCCAGCAGTGGCCCCGAAAGGGGGGCGCGGGAGAACACTGAAGCTTTCTTT; CDR3aa: CASSGPERGARENTEAFF
abundance: once; d_gene: TRBD2; j_gene: TRBJ2-7; v_gene: TRBV7-4; CDR3nt: TGTGCCAGCACCGAAGCGGGAAAAGACTACGAGCAGTACTTC; CDR3aa: CASTEAGKDYEQYF
abundance: .; d_gene: .; j_gene: TRBJ2-7; v_gene: TRBV5-1; CDR3nt: TGCGCCAGCAGCTTGATGCCGGGAGTAACCTACGAGCAGTACTTC; CDR3aa: CASSLMPGVTYEQYF
abundance: .; d_gene: TRBD2; j_gene: TRBJ2-4; v_gene: TRBV12-3/TRBV12-4; CDR3nt: TGTGCCAGCGCCTTACCTTGGGGAGGGGACATTCAGTACTTC; CDR3aa: CASALPWGGDIQYF
abundance: .; d_gene: .; j_gene: TRBJ2-3; v_gene: TRBV23-1; CDR3nt: TGCGCCAGCAGTCATTCCGGGGCGCGAGATACGCAGTATTTT; CDR3aa: CASSHSGARDTQYF
abundance: .; d_gene: .; j_gene: TRBJ2-7; v_gene: TRBV15; CDR3nt: TGTGCCACCAGCGGAGGGGCGGGCCCGTCCTACGAGCAGTACTTC; CDR3aa: CATSGGAGPSYEQYF
abundance: .; d_gene: .; j_gene: TRBJ2-7; v_gene: TRBV25-1; CDR3nt: TGTGCCAGCAGTGAAACCGTCTACGAGCAGTACTTC; CDR3aa: CASSETVYEQYF
abundance: .; d_gene: .; j_gene: TRBJ2-1; v_gene: TRBV19; CDR3nt: TGTGCCAGTAGTATAGTCCCGGCGGTTGAGCAGTTCTTC; CDR3aa: CASSIVPAVEQFF
abundance: .; d_gene: .; j_gene: TRBJ1-1; v_gene: TRBV29-1; CDR3nt: TGCAGCGTTGAAGGGGGACGGGTGGACACTGAAGCTTTCTTT; CDR3aa: CSVEGGRVDTEAFF
abundance: .; d_gene: .; j_gene: TRBJ1-4; v_gene: TRBV7-9; CDR3nt: TGTGCCAGCAGCTTCCAGGGGTTAAATGAAAAACTGTTTTTT; CDR3aa: CASSFQGLNEKLFF
abundance: .; d_gene: .; j_gene: TRBJ2-1; v_gene: TRBV5-1; CDR3nt: TGCGCCAGCAGCTTCGGCGCAAGCTCCTACAATGAGCAGTTCTTC; CDR3aa: CASSFGASSYNEQFF
abundance: .; d_gene: .; j_gene: TRBJ1-5; v_gene: TRBV6-1; CDR3nt: TGTGCCAGCAGGCCCCGACAACGACAGGGCAATCAGCCCCAGCATTTT; CDR3aa: CASRPRQRQGNQPQHF
abundance: .; d_gene: .; j_gene: TRBJ1-2; v_gene: TRBV7-9; CDR3nt: TGTGCCAGCACTACAGGGCAGGCAGCTAACTATGGCTACACCTTC; CDR3aa: CASTTGQAANYGYTF
abundance: few; d_gene: .; j_gene: TRBJ2-7; v_gene: TRBV9; CDR3nt: TGTGCCAGCAGCTCCCGGGGAGAGCAGTACTTC; CDR3aa: CASSSRGEQYF
abundance: .; d_gene: TRBD2; j_gene: TRBJ2-3; v_gene: TRBV6-4; CDR3nt: TGTGCCAGCAGTGACTCGAGACGGGGGGGCATGGATACGCAGTATTTT; CDR3aa: CASSDSRRGGMDTQYF
abundance: .; d_gene: .; j_gene: TRBJ2-2; v_gene: TRBV30; CDR3nt: TGTGCCTGGAGTAAATGGGAGCTGTTTTTT; CDR3aa: CAWSKWELFF
abundance: .; d_gene: .; j_gene: TRBJ2-1; v_gene: TRBV4-1; CDR3nt: TGCGCCAGCAGCCAGGAAGGGAGCTCCTACAATGAGCAGTTCTTC; CDR3aa: CASSQEGSSYNEQFF
abundance: .; d_gene: .; j_gene: TRBJ2-7; v_gene: TRBV20-1; CDR3nt: TGCAGTGCTAGAGAAGGGTCGGGAGCCTCCTACGAGCAGTACTTC; CDR3aa: CSAREGSGASYEQYF
abundance: .; d_gene: .; j_gene: TRBJ2-1; v_gene: TRBV13; CDR3nt: TGTGCCAGCGGTGGGGCGGGCCGATACAATGAGCAGTTCTTC; CDR3aa: CASGGAGRYNEQFF
abundance: .; d_gene: .; j_gene: TRBJ1-5; v_gene: TRBV10-3; CDR3nt: TGTGCCATCAGTGAGTCGCCCCGGACAGCCCCAAATCAGCCCCAGCATTTT; CDR3aa: CAISESPRTAPNQPQHF
abundance: .; d_gene: TRBD1; j_gene: TRBJ1-2; v_gene: TRBV28; CDR3nt: TGTGCCAGCAGTATCTTACCGGACAGGGACGACAATGGCTACACCTTC; CDR3aa: CASSILPDRDDNGYTF
abundance: .; d_gene: TRBD1; j_gene: TRBJ1-2; v_gene: TRBV9; CDR3nt: TGTGCCAGCAGGGACAGGGCAGATGGCTACACCTTC; CDR3aa: CASRDRADGYTF
abundance: .; d_gene: TRBD1; j_gene: TRBJ1-2; v_gene: TRBV27; CDR3nt: TGTGCCAGCAGTTTACATTTCGGGGCGCAGGGGGCTGGGTATGGCTACACCTTC; CDR3aa: CASSLHFGAQGAGYGYTF
abundance: .; d_gene: .; j_gene: TRBJ2-5; v_gene: TRBV14; CDR3nt: TGTGCCAGCAGCCAAGATCTTCGGGGGACCCAGTACTTC; CDR3aa: CASSQDLRGTQYF
abundance: .; d_gene: .; j_gene: TRBJ1-5; v_gene: TRBV2; CDR3nt: TGTGCCAGCTCCCTAACGCGGGCGGGGCAGCCCCAGCATTTT; CDR3aa: CASSLTRAGQPQHF
abundance: .; d_gene: TRBD2; j_gene: TRBJ2-5; v_gene: TRBV5-1; CDR3nt: TGCGCCAGCAGCCCGGGACTAGCGGGGGCGTTGCAAGAGACCCAGTACTTC; CDR3aa: CASSPGLAGALQETQYF
abundance: once; d_gene: TRBD2; j_gene: TRBJ2-3; v_gene: TRBV27; CDR3nt: TGTGCCAGCAGTTTTCAGCGGGGGATCACAGATACGCAGTATTTT; CDR3aa: CASSFQRGITDTQYF
abundance: .; d_gene: .; j_gene: TRBJ1-2; v_gene: TRBV7-9; CDR3nt: TGTGCCAGCAGCTCGGAACCAATCTATGGCTACACCTTC; CDR3aa: CASSSEPIYGYTF
abundance: .; d_gene: .; j_gene: TRBJ1-3; v_gene: TRBV27; CDR3nt: TGTGCCAGCAGTTTGACCTGGGGGACTGGAAACACCATATATTTT; CDR3aa: CASSLTWGTGNTIYF
abundance: .; d_gene: .; j_gene: TRBJ2-1; v_gene: TRBV4-1; CDR3nt: TGCGCCAGCAGCGAGGGGGGCTATGAGCAGTTCTTC; CDR3aa: CASSEGGYEQFF
abundance: .; d_gene: .; j_gene: TRBJ2-1; v_gene: TRBV2; CDR3nt: TGTGCCAGCAGTGAATGGGACGGTGCTGGGAATGAGCAGTTCTTC; CDR3aa: CASSEWDGAGNEQFF
abundance: .; d_gene: .; j_gene: TRBJ1-5; v_gene: TRBV19; CDR3nt: TGTGCCAGTAGTAGCGCAGGCAATCAGCCCCAGCATTTT; CDR3aa: CASSSAGNQPQHF
abundance: .; d_gene: .; j_gene: TRBJ2-3; v_gene: TRBV7-2; CDR3nt: TGTGCCAGCAGCTTAGAGAGGGCAGATACGCAGTATTTT; CDR3aa: CASSLERADTQYF
abundance: .; d_gene: TRBD1; j_gene: TRBJ2-1; v_gene: TRBV7-9; CDR3nt: TGTGCCAGCAGCAGCCGACAGGGTCCCCAATACAATGAGCAGTTCTTC; CDR3aa: CASSSRQGPQYNEQFF
abundance: .; d_gene: .; j_gene: TRBJ2-7; v_gene: TRBV28; CDR3nt: TGTGCCAGCAGTTTTTGGTATTCAGGGTCCACCTACGAGCAGTACTTC; CDR3aa: CASSFWYSGSTYEQYF
abundance: once; d_gene: .; j_gene: TRBJ2-2; v_gene: TRBV29-1; CDR3nt: TGCAGCGGCCGGGCGAACACCGGGGAGCTGTTTTTT; CDR3aa: CSGRANTGELFF
abundance: once; d_gene: .; j_gene: TRBJ2-1; v_gene: TRBV7-2; CDR3nt: TGTGCCAGCAGCTTAGAAGGGGGAGCGGGCAATGAGCAGTTCTTC; CDR3aa: CASSLEGGAGNEQFF
abundance: .; d_gene: TRBD2; j_gene: TRBJ2-3; v_gene: TRBV20-1; CDR3nt: TGCAGTGCTAGGGGACTAGCGGAGCGCACAGATACGCAGTATTTT; CDR3aa: CSARGLAERTDTQYF
abundance: .; d_gene: .; j_gene: TRBJ2-4; v_gene: TRBV12-3/TRBV12-4; CDR3nt: TGTGCCAGCAGGCCAGACTCAGGGGACATTCAGTACTTC; CDR3aa: CASRPDSGDIQYF
abundance: .; d_gene: .; j_gene: TRBJ1-2; v_gene: TRBV9; CDR3nt: TGTGCCAGCAGCGTCTCCCGACAGAATAACTATGGCTACACCTTC; CDR3aa: CASSVSRQNNYGYTF
abundance: .; d_gene: .; j_gene: TRBJ2-7; v_gene: TRBV11-2; CDR3nt: TGTGCCAGCAGCTTGGACACCCTCTACGAGCAGTACTTC; CDR3aa: CASSLDTLYEQYF
abundance: once; d_gene: .; j_gene: TRBJ2-1; v_gene: TRBV3-1; CDR3nt: TGTGCCAGCAGCCAAGATCTAGCTGGTGAGCAGTTCTTC; CDR3aa: CASSQDLAGEQFF